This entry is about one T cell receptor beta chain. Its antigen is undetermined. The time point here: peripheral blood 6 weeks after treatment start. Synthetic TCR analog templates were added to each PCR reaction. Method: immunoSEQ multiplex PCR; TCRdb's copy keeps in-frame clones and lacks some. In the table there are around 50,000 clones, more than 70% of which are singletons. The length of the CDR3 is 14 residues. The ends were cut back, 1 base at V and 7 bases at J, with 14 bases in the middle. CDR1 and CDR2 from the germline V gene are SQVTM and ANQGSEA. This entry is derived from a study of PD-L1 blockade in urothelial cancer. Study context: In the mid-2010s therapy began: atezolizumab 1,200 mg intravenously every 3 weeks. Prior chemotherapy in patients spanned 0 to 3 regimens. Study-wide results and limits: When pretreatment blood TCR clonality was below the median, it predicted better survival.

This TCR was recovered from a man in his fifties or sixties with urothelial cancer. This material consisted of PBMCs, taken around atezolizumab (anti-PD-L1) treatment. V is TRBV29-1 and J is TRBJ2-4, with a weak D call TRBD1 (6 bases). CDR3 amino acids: CSVEAGLRGNIQYF. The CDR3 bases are TGCAGCGTTGAAGCGGGCCTAAGGGGGAACATTCAGTACTTC.